Listed below are T cell receptor beta chains from one sample, sequenced in a study of cytomegalovirus exposure and HLA in healthy donors. Method: immunoSEQ multiplex PCR; TCRdb's copy keeps in-frame clones and lacks some. The sample carries a few hundred thousand clones, around 80% recorded once. Material: PBMCs. These receptors were taken from a woman in her sixties in good health and CMV-seropositive. Each CDR3 is given with its conserved first and last residue. Each record gives: D gene, V gene, clone size, J gene, CDR3 DNA, CDR3 protein. D genes are given only for firm matches. Clone size, where shown, is once, few, many, or a class for clones that have expanded.

d_call: TRBD1; v_call: TRBV6-5; clone_size: .; j_call: TRBJ1-2; cdr3_nt: TGTGCCAGCAGTCCACGGACAGGGGACTATGGCTACACCTTC; cdr3_aa: CASSPRTGDYGYTF
d_call: TRBD2; v_call: TRBV18; clone_size: .; j_call: TRBJ2-3; cdr3_nt: TGTGCCAGCTCCCCCACGGCGGCGGGAGGTGGCACAGATACGCAGTATTTT; cdr3_aa: CASSPTAAGGGTDTQYF
d_call: TRBD1; v_call: TRBV4-2; clone_size: .; j_call: TRBJ2-7; cdr3_nt: TGTGCCAGCAGCCAAGGACAGGGGGCGTACGAGCAGTACTTC; cdr3_aa: CASSQGQGAYEQYF
d_call: .; v_call: TRBV5-1; clone_size: .; j_call: TRBJ2-5; cdr3_nt: TGCGCCAGCAGCTTGGGATTTTCTAGCCACCAGGAGACCCAGTACTTC; cdr3_aa: CASSLGFSSHQETQYF
d_call: TRBD1; v_call: TRBV15; clone_size: .; j_call: TRBJ2-7; cdr3_nt: TGTGCCACCAGCGGATACGTTGGGACAGGGAGCGACGAGCAGTACTTC; cdr3_aa: CATSGYVGTGSDEQYF
d_call: .; v_call: TRBV6-1; clone_size: .; j_call: TRBJ1-3; cdr3_nt: TGTGCCAGCAGTGTCTTCTCTGGGGGGTCAGGAAACACCATATATTTT; cdr3_aa: CASSVFSGGSGNTIYF
d_call: .; v_call: TRBV11-2; clone_size: .; j_call: TRBJ2-1; cdr3_nt: TGTGCCAGCAGCGTATCCTCGGAGTCCTACAATGAGCAGTTCTTC; cdr3_aa: CASSVSSESYNEQFF
d_call: TRBD1; v_call: TRBV19; clone_size: .; j_call: TRBJ1-1; cdr3_nt: TGTGCCAGTAGTATGCGGGACAGCATGAACACTGAAGCTTTCTTT; cdr3_aa: CASSMRDSMNTEAFF
d_call: .; v_call: TRBV30; clone_size: .; j_call: TRBJ2-2; cdr3_nt: TGTGCCTGGAGCCGACAGGACACCGGGGAGCTGTTTTTT; cdr3_aa: CAWSRQDTGELFF
d_call: .; v_call: TRBV7-6; clone_size: .; j_call: TRBJ2-1; cdr3_nt: TGTGCCAGCAGCCCAAGGACTTACAATGAGCAGTTCTTC; cdr3_aa: CASSPRTYNEQFF
d_call: .; v_call: TRBV11-3; clone_size: .; j_call: TRBJ1-4; cdr3_nt: TGTGCCAGCAGCTCGGTCTTTAGGTCAGGCATCGCAACTAATGAAAAACTGTTTTTT; cdr3_aa: CASSSVFRSGIATNEKLFF
d_call: .; v_call: TRBV2; clone_size: .; j_call: TRBJ1-1; cdr3_nt: TGTGCCAGCAGTGACGGCTCAGGAAGCACTGAAGCTTTCTTT; cdr3_aa: CASSDGSGSTEAFF
d_call: .; v_call: TRBV7-3; clone_size: .; j_call: TRBJ2-1; cdr3_nt: TGTGCCAGCAGCCGGGCCGGGGGCTACAATGAGCAGTTCTTC; cdr3_aa: CASSRAGGYNEQFF
d_call: TRBD2; v_call: TRBV9; clone_size: .; j_call: TRBJ2-3; cdr3_nt: TGTGCCAGCAGCGTAGGAAGTAGCGGGGGGGCATATGATACGCAGTATTTT; cdr3_aa: CASSVGSSGGAYDTQYF
d_call: .; v_call: TRBV11-1; clone_size: .; j_call: TRBJ1-2; cdr3_nt: TGTGCCAGCAGCCCCCTCGGGGTTGGGGGCTACACCTTC; cdr3_aa: CASSPLGVGGYTF
d_call: .; v_call: TRBV10-3; clone_size: .; j_call: TRBJ2-3; cdr3_nt: TGTGCCATCAGTGAGTCGATGGGACAGCAGTATTTT; cdr3_aa: CAISESMGQQYF
d_call: .; v_call: TRBV4-1; clone_size: few; j_call: TRBJ1-2; cdr3_nt: TGCGCCAGCAGCCACCAAGCAGGCAGCCGCAACTATGGCTACACCTTC; cdr3_aa: CASSHQAGSRNYGYTF
d_call: TRBD1; v_call: TRBV27; clone_size: .; j_call: TRBJ2-7; cdr3_nt: TGTGCCAGCAGGGCCTCCGGGACAGGGTCCTACGAGCAGTACTTC; cdr3_aa: CASRASGTGSYEQYF
d_call: TRBD2; v_call: TRBV4-1; clone_size: .; j_call: TRBJ2-1; cdr3_nt: TGCGCCAGCAGCCAACAACTAGCGGGAGGCTCGGTAGGGTATGAGCAGTTCTTC; cdr3_aa: CASSQQLAGGSVGYEQFF
d_call: .; v_call: TRBV7-9; clone_size: .; j_call: TRBJ2-7; cdr3_nt: TGTGCCAGCAGCTTGGGCAGGGTGAGCTACGAGCAGTACTTC; cdr3_aa: CASSLGRVSYEQYF
d_call: .; v_call: TRBV28; clone_size: .; j_call: TRBJ1-6; cdr3_nt: TGTGCCAGCAAATTTTTCGTATCGGCAGGCGGGAGCTCCTATAATTCACCCCTCCACTTT; cdr3_aa: CASKFFVSAGGSSYNSPLHF
d_call: .; v_call: TRBV29-1; clone_size: .; j_call: TRBJ2-1; cdr3_nt: TGCAGCGTTGTTCCCAGTGTATACAATGAGCAGTTCTTC; cdr3_aa: CSVVPSVYNEQFF
d_call: .; v_call: TRBV27; clone_size: .; j_call: TRBJ1-1; cdr3_nt: TGTGCCAGCAGTTTTGACAGGAACACTGAAGCTTTCTTT; cdr3_aa: CASSFDRNTEAFF
d_call: TRBD1; v_call: TRBV9; clone_size: .; j_call: TRBJ1-5; cdr3_nt: TGTGCCAGCAGCGCCGGGACAGAACCCAATCAGCCCCAGCATTTT; cdr3_aa: CASSAGTEPNQPQHF
d_call: TRBD2; v_call: TRBV28; clone_size: .; j_call: TRBJ2-3; cdr3_nt: TGTGCCAGCAGTTTAGGGAGGGTGGATACGCAGTATTTT; cdr3_aa: CASSLGRVDTQYF
d_call: TRBD1; v_call: TRBV6-5; clone_size: .; j_call: TRBJ1-1; cdr3_nt: TGTGCCAGCGTTAACGACAGGGCGAACACTGAAGCTTTCTTT; cdr3_aa: CASVNDRANTEAFF
d_call: .; v_call: TRBV18; clone_size: .; j_call: TRBJ2-1; cdr3_nt: TGTGCCAGCGCCAGGGGCGGAGGTTACAATGAGCAGTTCTTC; cdr3_aa: CASARGGGYNEQFF
d_call: TRBD1; v_call: TRBV7-2; clone_size: .; j_call: TRBJ1-4; cdr3_nt: TGTGCCAGCAGCCCTGGACAGGGGAGGAATGAAAAACTGTTTTTT; cdr3_aa: CASSPGQGRNEKLFF
d_call: .; v_call: TRBV2; clone_size: .; j_call: TRBJ2-2; cdr3_nt: TGTGCCAGCAGTGATGTAACGGGAGAGGACACCGGGGAGCTGTTTTTT; cdr3_aa: CASSDVTGEDTGELFF
d_call: .; v_call: TRBV4-2; clone_size: .; j_call: TRBJ2-2; cdr3_nt: TGTGCCAGCAGCCAAGATAGTGTGAACACCGGGGAGCTGTTTTTT; cdr3_aa: CASSQDSVNTGELFF
d_call: TRBD1; v_call: TRBV6-6; clone_size: once; j_call: TRBJ2-1; cdr3_nt: TGTGCCAGTGCTAGGACAGGGGAAAATGAGCAGTTCTTC; cdr3_aa: CASARTGENEQFF
d_call: TRBD1; v_call: TRBV6-5; clone_size: .; j_call: TRBJ2-7; cdr3_nt: TGTGCCAGCAGCCCCTCCGGGACAGCCTACGAGCAGTACTTC; cdr3_aa: CASSPSGTAYEQYF
d_call: TRBD1; v_call: TRBV2; clone_size: .; j_call: TRBJ1-2; cdr3_nt: TGTGCCAGCATACCGGACAGGGGAGCGCAATATGGCTACACCTTC; cdr3_aa: CASIPDRGAQYGYTF
d_call: .; v_call: TRBV10-3; clone_size: .; j_call: TRBJ1-1; cdr3_nt: TGTGCCATCAGTGAGAACGGGGGGAACACTGAAGCTTTCTTT; cdr3_aa: CAISENGGNTEAFF
d_call: .; v_call: TRBV29-1; clone_size: .; j_call: TRBJ2-3; cdr3_nt: TGCAGCGTTGAAGATCCGAGAGTGCGTACAGATACGCAGTATTTT; cdr3_aa: CSVEDPRVRTDTQYF
d_call: TRBD2; v_call: TRBV5-1; clone_size: .; j_call: TRBJ2-5; cdr3_nt: TGCGCCAGCAGCCGTCAGGCAACTAGCGGGAGAGGGGAGACCCAGTACTTC; cdr3_aa: CASSRQATSGRGETQYF
d_call: TRBD1; v_call: TRBV6-1; clone_size: .; j_call: TRBJ2-3; cdr3_nt: TGTGCCAGCACCGAAGGAGGGACAGGGAAAGATACGCAGTATTTT; cdr3_aa: CASTEGGTGKDTQYF
d_call: .; v_call: TRBV5-1; clone_size: once; j_call: TRBJ2-1; cdr3_nt: TGCGCCAGCACCACTCCCCAAGGGGGGGCCGATGAGCAGTTCTTC; cdr3_aa: CASTTPQGGADEQFF